This T cell receptor beta chain was recorded in a study of blood T cell repertoires in COVID-19. Turning to the study itself: T cells, B-cell-depleted T cells, or PBMCs provided the cDNA or gDNA that served as material.

Assay used: immunoSEQ multiplex PCR; TCRdb lists only in-frame clones, some missing. Of some 190,000 clones in the sample, about four fifths were seen once. This clone showed up just once. Trimming removed 0 bases from V and 4 bases from J, with 18 bases in between. Per germline, CDR1 LNHNV and CDR2 YYDKDF (reference sequence). The CDR3 runs 17 residues. The chain recombines TRBV15 with TRBJ1-2; D gene unclear. The receptor comes from a woman aged 80 or over with active or convalescent COVID-19. Sequencing was done on a sample of peripheral blood. CDR3 sequence reads: CATSRDTHQRPSYGYTF. CDR3 DNA sequence: TGTGCCACCAGCAGAGATACCCACCAGAGGCCTAGCTATGGCTACACCTTC.